This passage covers 6 T cell receptor beta chains from one sample sequenced in a study of blood T cell repertoires in COVID-19. TCRdb's copy holds only in-frame clones and misses some; the assay was immunoSEQ multiplex PCR. The sample has approximately 170,000 clones, roughly nine tenths seen once. The source material was peripheral blood. All receptors derive from a woman aged 55-69 years with COVID-19, enrolled during active disease.

The chain combines TRBV5-1 with TRBJ2-7, with D perhaps TRBD1 (5 bases). This CDR3 region has 17 residues. Trimming left V 6 bases short and J 3 bases short, with 25 bases between. Germline-derived CDR1 and CDR2 are SGHRS and YFSETQ. The CDR3 loop reads CASTLGSTGVLVYEQYF. CDR3 bases: TGCGCCAGCACCCTCGGCTCTACAGGAGTCTTAGTCTACGAGCAGTACTTC. Full variable domain (remainder filled in from reference TRBV5-1 and TRBJ2-7): KAGVTQTPRYLIKTRGQQVTLSCSPISGHRSVSWYQQTPGQGLQFLFEYFSETQRNKGNFPGRFSGRQFSNSRSEMNVSTLELGDSALYLCASTLGSTGVLVYEQYFGPGTRLTVT.

The CDR3 sequence: CASSQVISTDTQYF. Written as DNA, the CDR3 is TGCGCCAGCAGCCAAGTAATTAGCACAGATACGCAGTATTTT. This chain joins TRBV4-3 and TRBJ2-3; D gene ambiguous. This CDR3 comprises 14 residues. The germline gives CDR1 LGHNA, CDR2 YSLEER. Trimming pared 1 base from V and 0 bases from J, leaving 5 bases between.

This chain connects TRBV6-4 to TRBJ2-1, with a tentative D call TRBD2 (6 bases). With 1 base removed from V and 9 bases from J, the gap between germline ends came to 10 bases. The CDR3 spans 13 residues. Germline assignment: CDR1 MRHNA and CDR2 SNTAGT. CDR3 sequence: CASSDYGSSEQFF. The CDR3 bases are TGTGCCAGCAGTGACTACGGGAGTAGTGAGCAGTTCTTC.

In this sample, this clone turned up a few times. This chain joins TRBV4-3 and TRBJ1-1; D gene uncertain. The V gene's germline CDR1 is LGHNA and CDR2 YSLEER. The CDR3 has 14 residues. The germline V and J ends were trimmed by 0 bases and 3 bases, with 8 bases remaining between them. DNA of the CDR3: TGCGCCAGCAGCCAAGAAGCTAAGCACACTGAAGCTTTCTTT. Protein product: CASSQEAKHTEAFF.

The chain couples TRBV5-1 to TRBJ2-1; 11 bases are a match to TRBD2. CDR3 length: 15 amino acids. The germline gives CDR1 SGHRS, CDR2 YFSETQ. With V trimmed by 4 bases and J by 7 bases, 7 bases remained unmatched. In nucleotides, the CDR3 is TGCGCCAGCAGCCGCTCGGGACTAGCGGCAAATGAGCAGTTCTTC. This translates into CASSRSGLAANEQFF.

The chain carries TRBV24-1 and TRBJ2-7; 9 bases map to TRBD1. The CDR3 sequence is 15 residues long. J lost 3 bases, V lost 5 bases, and 7 bases had no gene match. The germline V gene has CDR1 KGHDR and CDR2 SFDVKD. This chain's CDR3 is CATSAAGTGIYEQYF. The CDR3 nucleotides are TGTGCCACCAGTGCCGCCGGGACAGGGATCTACGAGCAGTACTTC.